This entry lists 3 T cell receptor beta chains sequenced from one sample in a study of response to subunit inactivated influenza vaccine. Each CDR3 protein gets one entry after TCRdb re-called the RT-PCR reads with MiXCR. The sample records 600,000 to 850,000 distinct CDR3 sequences, around 13% being singletons. The sample here was PBMCs from blood, taken 14 to 15 days before vaccination. The receptor source for this set is a man aged 50 to 59 who received an inactivated influenza vaccine.

The V call is TRBV20-1, the J call TRBJ2-5, with 10 bases identical to TRBD2. CDR1 and CDR2 from the germline V gene are DFQATT and SNEGSKA (reference sequence). V trimming: 0 bases; J trimming: 2 bases; junction bases outside the gene matches: 6. This CDR3 comprises 16 residues. The CDR3 DNA sequence: TGCAGTGCTAGAGATCGGGCTAGCGGGAGACAAGAGACCCAGTACTTC. Translated: CSARDRASGRQETQYF.

In this sample, this clonotype turned up a few times. CDR3 coding DNA: TGTGCCAGCAGTGGCTTCCTAGCGGGAGCCTATGAGCAGTTCTTC. It is translated as CASSGFLAGAYEQFF. The chain combines TRBV28 with TRBJ2-1; 10 bases fit TRBD2. Trimming removed 5 bases from V and 8 bases from J; junction bases left unmatched: 9. The CDR3 totals 15 residues. Per germline, CDR1 MDHEN and CDR2 SYDVKM. The full variable domain, its missing parts supplied by reference TRBV28 and TRBJ2-1, is DVKVTQSSRYLVKRTGEKVFLECVQDMDHENMFWYRQDPGLGLRLIYFSYDVKMKEKGDIPEGYSVSREKKERFSLILESASTNQTSMYLCASSGFLAGAYEQFFGPGTRLTVL.

This clonotype was counted a few times. The chain is built from TRBV5-1 and TRBJ1-6; D gene unclear. The CDR3 loop spans 15 amino acids. Germline V lookup: CDR1 SGHRS, CDR2 YFSETQ. The V gene lost 0 bases and the J gene lost 8 bases, with 12 bases spanning the gap. The CDR3 reads CASSLGPSVYSPLHF. CDR3 bases: TGCGCCAGCAGCTTGGGGCCGTCGGTTTATTCACCCCTCCACTTT.